This section outlines one T cell receptor beta chain sequence together with its context. This sample is drawn from a study of blood T cell repertoires in COVID-19. Method: immunoSEQ multiplex PCR; TCRdb's copy keeps in-frame clones and lacks some. The profile shows about 220,000 clones, 75% to 90% of them singletons. Residents of under 25 US areas, aged about 18 to 95 years, made up the participants. Assignments of participants to cohorts depended upon their own reported clinical history. CDR1 and CDR2 (germline): SGHTA, FQGNSA. The CDR3 is made up of 12 amino acids. V dropped 0 bases and J dropped 5 bases, with 4 bases sitting between them.

Source material: PBMCs or T cells enriched from blood (not recorded which). The V gene is TRBV7-2, the J gene TRBJ2-5; no clear D. The clonotype comes from a woman between 18 and 29 years old in a cohort exposed to, infected with or recovered from COVID-19 (not recorded which). The CDR3 protein is CASSLAQETQYF. Written as DNA, the CDR3 is TGTGCCAGCAGCTTAGCGCAGGAGACCCAGTACTTC. The full variable domain, completed using reference TRBV7-2 and TRBJ2-5, is GAGVSQSPSNKVTEKGKDVELRCDPISGHTALYWYRQSLGQGLEFLIYFQGNSAPDKSGLPSDRFSAERTGGSVSTLTIQRTQQEDSAVYLCASSLAQETQYFGPGTRLLVL.